This T cell receptor beta chain appears in the sequencing data of a study of cytomegalovirus exposure and HLA in healthy donors. At the level of the study: Clustering assigned 81% of the approximately 400 genotyped donors to the Caucasian-associated ancestry cluster.

Worth noting for this clone: No antigen is known for it.

Use of 60 Vbeta and 13 Jbeta primers characterized the PCR. Data came from immunoSEQ multiplex PCR; TCRdb stores just in-frame clones and leaves some out. The sample records roughly 100,000 clones, 60% to 85% being singletons. Study results and limitations: The authors judged a highly shared variant cluster likely a sequencing artifact. Near-uniform donor sequencing depth was presumed by presence/absence analyses.

The germline V gene has CDR1 MDHEN and CDR2 SYDVKM. Trimming removed 4 bases from V and 0 bases from J; junction bases left unmatched: 8. CDR3 length: 16 amino acids. This sequence was found in a male donor in good health and CMV-seronegative. The rearrangement uses TRBV28 and TRBJ2-7; 8 bases map to TRBD1. Sequences were obtained from PBMCs. The CDR3 loop reads CASSSHGQGLSYEQYF. For the CDR3, the DNA is TGTGCCAGCAGTTCTCACGGACAGGGACTCTCCTACGAGCAGTACTTC.